This is a list of T cell receptor beta chains from one sample in a study of cytotoxic CD8 clonotypes in ibrutinib-treated CLL. Here immunoSEQ multiplex PCR was the method, and the copy in TCRdb shows in-frame clones only, minus some. The sample yields about 130,000 clones, approximately 83% seen once. The sequences come from PBMCs, collected after 24 months of ibrutinib treatment. The receptors were sampled from a human donor with chronic lymphocytic leukemia. Both conserved end residues are part of each CDR3. The D gene is left open where the match is weak. Expanded clones get a size class; other rows say once, few or many, or leave the size out.

D	size	V	J	CDR3	DNA
-	few	TRBV14	TRBJ1-3	CASSPRTVGGGNTIYF	TGTGCCAGCAGCCCGCGGACAGTTGGCGGGGGAAACACCATATATTTT
TRBD2	-	TRBV28	TRBJ2-7	CASRQLAGGSYEQYF	TGTGCCAGCAGGCAACTAGCGGGAGGGTCCTACGAGCAGTACTTC
TRBD2	-	TRBV4-1	TRBJ2-7	CASSPGTSGTYEQYF	TGCGCCAGCAGCCCCGGGACTAGCGGAACCTACGAGCAGTACTTC
-	-	TRBV7-9	TRBJ2-4	CASSFQGEDAWVQYF	TGTGCCAGCAGCTTCCAGGGGGAGGATGCCTGGGTTCAGTACTTC
-	-	TRBV7-2	TRBJ2-1	CASSLAGGVWNEQFF	TGTGCCAGCAGCTTAGCAGGGGGGGTATGGAATGAGCAGTTCTTC
-	-	TRBV6-5	TRBJ1-2	CASSYSLNGGKYGYTF	TGTGCCAGCAGTTACTCGTTGAACGGGGGGAAATATGGCTACACCTTC
-	-	TRBV19	TRBJ2-7	CASSMAGPASYEQYF	TGTGCCAGTAGTATGGCAGGCCCGGCCTCCTACGAGCAGTACTTC
-	-	TRBV4-3	TRBJ2-6	CASSQDLGGANVLTF	TGCGCCAGCAGCCAAGACCTGGGGGGGGCCAACGTCCTGACTTTC
-	-	TRBV10-3	TRBJ1-1	CAITSGVGNTEAFF	TGTGCCATCACCTCAGGGGTCGGGAACACTGAAGCTTTCTTT
-	-	TRBV28	TRBJ1-4	CASSIAGTTNEKLFF	TGTGCCAGCAGTATCGCAGGGACAACTAATGAAAAACTGTTTTTT
TRBD2	-	TRBV5-1	TRBJ2-1	CASSPPGGEGRNNEQFF	TGCGCCAGCAGCCCCCCTGGGGGGGAGGGCCGGAACAATGAGCAGTTCTTC
TRBD1	-	TRBV5-8	TRBJ1-5	CASSFTGGVGNQPQHF	TGTGCCAGCAGCTTTACAGGGGGGGTTGGCAATCAGCCCCAGCATTTT
-	-	TRBV13	TRBJ2-7	CASSLMRDSYEQYF	TGTGCCAGCAGCTTAATGCGGGACTCCTACGAGCAGTACTTC
-	-	TRBV5-4	TRBJ1-4	CASSPSSGSREKLFF	TGTGCCAGCAGCCCCTCGTCCGGAAGCCGAGAAAAACTGTTTTTT
-	-	TRBV28	TRBJ2-1	CASNWSARPGNEQFF	TGTGCCAGCAATTGGTCAGCCCGCCCCGGCAATGAGCAGTTCTTC
-	-	TRBV6-1	TRBJ1-5	CAGGDRRYSNQPQHF	TGTGCCGGCGGCGACAGGCGTTATAGCAATCAGCCCCAGCATTTT
-	-	TRBV15	TRBJ1-2	CATSSEDSSSYGYTF	TGTGCCACCAGCAGCGAGGACAGCTCCTCCTATGGCTACACCTTC
-	-	TRBV7-9	TRBJ1-1	CASSLKRETEAFF	TGTGCCAGCAGCTTAAAGCGGGAGACTGAAGCTTTCTTT
-	-	TRBV7-9	TRBJ1-5	CASSSGDGLYNQPQHF	TGTGCCAGCAGCTCGGGGGACGGCTTATACAATCAGCCCCAGCATTTT
-	-	TRBV5-1	TRBJ2-3	CASSLNDRLSTDTQYF	TGCGCCAGCAGCTTGAACGACAGGCTTAGCACAGATACGCAGTATTTT
-	-	TRBV28	TRBJ2-7	CASSLYPGTYEQYF	TGTGCCAGCAGTTTATATCCAGGAACCTACGAGCAGTACTTC